The 29 T cell receptor beta chains below all came from one sample that was sequenced in a study of T cells expressing NK-cell markers. TCRdb processed the 5' RACE reads again and assigns one entry to each CDR3 protein, with no DNA. The sample spans 300,000 to 500,000 distinct CDR3 sequences; the ten largest clones claim roughly a tenth. The sample comprised blood T cells: a sorted CD56 or NKG2C T cell subset, CD4+ or CD8+ T cells, or bulk PBMC T cells (not recorded which). The receptors shown here come from a woman in her fifties or sixties in good health.

The genes are TRBV7-8 and TRBJ2-3; TCRdb outputs TRBD1, but without DNA this stays unchecked. CDR1 is SGHVS and CDR2 is FQNEAQ in the germline V gene. The CDR3 contains 13 residues. CDR3 region: CASSPQTEDTQYF.

The genes are TRBV7-2 and TRBJ1-3; the TCRdb D gene call, TRBD1, has no DNA to confirm it. Per the germline V gene, CDR1 is SGHTA and CDR2 is FQGNSA. The CDR3 consists of 17 residues. CDR3: CASSQEEGARSGNTIYF.

The rearrangement links TRBV3-1 to TRBJ1-1. CDR1 and CDR2 (germline): LGHDT, YNNKEL (reference sequence). This CDR3 comprises 15 residues. The CDR3 spells CASSQGRGGGTEAFF.

V is TRBV25-1 and J is TRBJ2-5. Per the germline V gene, CDR1 is MGHDK and CDR2 is SYGVNS. The CDR3 covers 11 residues. The CDR3 spells CASRDGGTQYF.

The chain is built from TRBV24-1 and TRBJ2-1; the TCRdb call, TRBD2, lacks DNA for checking. This CDR3 contains 17 residues. Germline CDR1 KGHDR, CDR2 SFDVKD. CDR3 loop: CATSEGTSGSTYNEQFF.

This rearrangement joins TRBV5-1 to TRBJ2-5. The CDR3 spans 12 residues. Per the germline V gene, CDR1 is SGHRS and CDR2 is YFSETQ. Here the CDR3 reads CASAGSGETQYF. The full variable domain, its missing parts supplied by reference TRBV5-1 and TRBJ2-5, is KAGVTQTPRYLIKTRGQQVTLSCSPISGHRSVSWYQQTPGQGLQFLFEYFSETQRNKGNFPGRFSGRQFSNSRSEMNVSTLELGDSALYLCASAGSGETQYFGPGTRLLVL.

The V call is TRBV5-5, the J call TRBJ2-3; the TCRdb D gene call, TRBD2, has no DNA to confirm it. The CDR3 runs 14 residues. In germline, CDR1 is SGHKS, CDR2 YYEKEE (reference sequence). The CDR3: CASSWDGRGDTQYF.

V and J are TRBV4-1 and TRBJ2-3; TCRdb gives TRBD1 as the D gene, but with no DNA this cannot be confirmed. Germline V gives CDR1 MGHRA, CDR2 YSYEKL. CDR3 length: 21 amino acids. The CDR3 is CASSRRAGTGVNDHSTDTQYF.

V usage is TRBV12-3 or TRBV12-4 and J usage is TRBJ2-4; TCRdb names TRBD1, which stays unverified in the absence of DNA. The CDR3 sequence is 13 residues long. This chain's CDR3 is CASSKKPDRGADF.

The chain recombines TRBV5-1 with TRBJ1-2. Germline V gives CDR1 SGHRS, CDR2 YFSETQ. The CDR3 is 13 residues long. CDR3 protein: CASSLDGAGGYTF.

The CDR3 sequence is CASSGGGSPVYNEQFF. V usage is TRBV28 and J usage is TRBJ2-1; lacking DNA, the TRBD1 call made by TCRdb goes unchecked. The germline CDR1 and CDR2 sequences are MDHEN and SYDVKM. This CDR3 is built from 16 residues.

This chain's CDR3 is CASSQLDRGYTF. The genes are TRBV3-1 and TRBJ1-2. In germline, CDR1 is LGHDT, CDR2 YNNKEL (reference sequence). This CDR3 is built from 12 residues.

This chain joins TRBV7-8 and TRBJ2-1; the D call from TCRdb, TRBD2, cannot be confirmed without DNA. This CDR3 contains 17 residues. The germline CDR1 and CDR2 sequences are SGHVS and FQNEAQ. CDR3 sequence reads: CASSLAEWLAAYNEQFF.

The V and J genes are TRBV5-1 and TRBJ1-4; TCRdb calls TRBD1, which cannot be checked without DNA. The CDR3 consists of 14 residues. Germline V gives CDR1 SGHRS, CDR2 YFSETQ. The CDR3 reads CASSLDGGIEKLFF.

The V gene is TRBV5-1, the J gene TRBJ2-7; the TCRdb call, TRBD2, lacks DNA for checking. This CDR3 has 15 amino acids. Germline CDR1 is SGHRS and CDR2 is YFSETQ. CDR3 loop: CASSSGLAGEYEQYF.

This chain links TRBV19 with TRBJ2-1; checking the TCRdb D call of TRBD2 is not possible without DNA. CDR1 and CDR2 from the germline V gene are LNHDA and SQIVND (reference sequence). The CDR3 runs 14 residues. CDR3 in amino acids: CASSSPGGNNEQFF.

The rearrangement uses TRBV4-1 and TRBJ2-1; no DNA is available, so the TRBD1 call from TCRdb remains unchecked. Germline CDR1 is MGHRA and CDR2 is YSYEKL. CDR3 length: 12 residues. CDR3 loop: CASSSRGNEQFF.

This chain joins TRBV7-2 and TRBJ2-2; TCRdb calls TRBD2, which cannot be checked without DNA. Germline V lookup: CDR1 SGHTA, CDR2 FQGNSA. CDR3 size: 17 residues. CDR3 protein: CASSPGWREGLSGELFF. The whole variable domain, remainder taken from reference TRBV7-2 and TRBJ2-2, is GAGVSQSPSNKVTEKGKDVELRCDPISGHTALYWYRQSLGQGLEFLIYFQGNSAPDKSGLPSDRFSAERTGGSVSTLTIQRTQQEDSAVYLCASSPGWREGLSGELFFGEGSRLTVL.

This chain uses TRBV7-6 with TRBJ2-1; TCRdb picks TRBD1, but there is no DNA to check that call. The CDR3 consists of 13 residues. CDR1 is SGHVS and CDR2 is FNYEAQ in the germline V gene. The chain's CDR3 is CASSWDALGKQFF.

This CDR3 reads CASSLVPGGGNQPQHF. The V and J genes are TRBV7-9 and TRBJ1-5; there is no DNA to check the TCRdb D call of TRBD1. Germline V CDR1 and CDR2: SEHNR, FQNEAQ (reference sequence). The CDR3 totals 16 residues.

The CDR3 sequence: CAISESQAGGPHEQFF. V gene TRBV10-3 combines with J gene TRBJ2-1; TCRdb names TRBD2, which stays unverified in the absence of DNA. The CDR3 consists of 16 residues. Per germline, CDR1 ENHRY and CDR2 SYGVKD.

The CDR3 sequence is CASSYGTGSVVYNSPLHF. The chain is built from TRBV7-2 and TRBJ1-6; TCRdb designates TRBD1, a call that cannot be tested without DNA. Per the germline V gene, CDR1 is SGHTA and CDR2 is FQGNSA. This CDR3 is built from 18 residues. Using reference TRBV7-2 and TRBJ1-6 for the parts outside the CDR3, the full variable domain is GAGVSQSPSNKVTEKGKDVELRCDPISGHTALYWYRQSLGQGLEFLIYFQGNSAPDKSGLPSDRFSAERTGGSVSTLTIQRTQQEDSAVYLCASSYGTGSVVYNSPLHFGNGTRLTVT.

The chain employs TRBV5-1 and TRBJ2-6; TCRdb's assignment of TRBD2 cannot be checked, as there is no DNA. The CDR3 consists of 18 residues. Per the germline V gene, CDR1 is SGHRS and CDR2 is YFSETQ. Here the CDR3 reads CASSLGGGTNSGANVLTF.

J is TRBJ2-2 and V is TRBV4-1; the TCRdb call, TRBD1, lacks DNA for checking. Germline V gene lookup returns CDR1 MGHRA and CDR2 YSYEKL. The CDR3 is 15 amino acids. The CDR3 sequence is CASSQVTGSTGELFF.

The chain has TRBV20-1 and TRBJ2-1; no DNA is available, so the TRBD2 call from TCRdb remains unchecked. Germline CDR1 is DFQATT and CDR2 is SNEGSKA (reference sequence). The CDR3 spans 16 residues. This chain's CDR3 is CSARVGGNNRYNEQFF.

The chain carries TRBV29-1 and TRBJ1-1; the TCRdb D gene call, TRBD1, has no DNA to confirm it. The length of the CDR3 is 13 residues. The germline CDR1 and CDR2 sequences are SQVTM and ANQGSEA. The CDR3 reads CSVGARGGTEAFF.

The CDR3 is CASSLGTSGRTGELFF. This chain joins TRBV12-3 or TRBV12-4 and TRBJ2-2; TCRdb designates TRBD2, a call that cannot be tested without DNA. The CDR3 extends over 16 amino acids.

V is TRBV15 and J is TRBJ1-1. The CDR3 has 12 residues. Germline V gene data show CDR1 as LNHNV and CDR2 as YYDKDF (reference sequence). This CDR3 reads CATSRAPGEAFF.

The chain combines TRBV5-1 with TRBJ2-2; TCRdb proposes TRBD1, but this gene call is untestable without DNA. CDR1 is SGHRS, CDR2 YFSETQ, per germline. The CDR3 totals 15 residues. The CDR3 is CASSLGYRDTGELFF. The variable domain in full, with the rest retrieved from reference TRBV5-1 and TRBJ2-2, is KAGVTQTPRYLIKTRGQQVTLSCSPISGHRSVSWYQQTPGQGLQFLFEYFSETQRNKGNFPGRFSGRQFSNSRSEMNVSTLELGDSALYLCASSLGYRDTGELFFGEGSRLTVL.